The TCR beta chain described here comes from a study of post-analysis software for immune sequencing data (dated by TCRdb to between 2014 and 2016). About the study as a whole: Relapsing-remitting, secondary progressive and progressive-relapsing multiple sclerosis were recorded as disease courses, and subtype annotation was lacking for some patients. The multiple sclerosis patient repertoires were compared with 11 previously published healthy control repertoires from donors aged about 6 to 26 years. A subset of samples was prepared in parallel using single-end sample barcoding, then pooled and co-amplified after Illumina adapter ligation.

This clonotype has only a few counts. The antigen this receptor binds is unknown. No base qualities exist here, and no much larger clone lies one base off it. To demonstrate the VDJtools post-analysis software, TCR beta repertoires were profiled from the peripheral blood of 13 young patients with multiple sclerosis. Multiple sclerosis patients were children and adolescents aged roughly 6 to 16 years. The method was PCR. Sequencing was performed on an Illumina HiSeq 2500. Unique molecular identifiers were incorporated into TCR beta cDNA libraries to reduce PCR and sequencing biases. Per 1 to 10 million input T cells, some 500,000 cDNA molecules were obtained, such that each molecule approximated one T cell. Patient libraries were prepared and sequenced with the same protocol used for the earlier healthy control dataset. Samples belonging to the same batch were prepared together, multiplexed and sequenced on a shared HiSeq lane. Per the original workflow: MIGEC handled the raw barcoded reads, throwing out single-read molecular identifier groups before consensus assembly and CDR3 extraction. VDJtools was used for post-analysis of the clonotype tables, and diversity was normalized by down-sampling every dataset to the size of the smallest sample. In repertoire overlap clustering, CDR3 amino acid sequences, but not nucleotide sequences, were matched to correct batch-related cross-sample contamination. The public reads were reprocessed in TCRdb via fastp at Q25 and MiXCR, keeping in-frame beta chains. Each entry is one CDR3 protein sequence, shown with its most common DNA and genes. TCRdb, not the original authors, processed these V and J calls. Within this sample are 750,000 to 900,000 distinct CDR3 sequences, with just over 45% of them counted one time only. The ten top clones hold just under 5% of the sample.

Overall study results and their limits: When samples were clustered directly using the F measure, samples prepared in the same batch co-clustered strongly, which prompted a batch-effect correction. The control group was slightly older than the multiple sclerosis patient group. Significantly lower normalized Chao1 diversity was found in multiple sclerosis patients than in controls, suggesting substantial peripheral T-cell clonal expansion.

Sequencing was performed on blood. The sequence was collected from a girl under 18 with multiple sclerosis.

The DNA sequence is TGTGCCAGCAGTTTACCTTCGGGACGGCTGTTGAACACTGAAGCTTTCTTT. This is translated as CASSLPSGRLLNTEAFF. The chain uses TRBV28 and TRBJ1-1; TRBD1 is a possible D gene, resting on 5 matching bases. V is reduced by 2 bases and J by 0 bases, leaving a spacing of 16 bases between them. CDR1 and CDR2 are drawn from the germline V gene: MDHEN, SYDVKM. Taken from cysteine to phenylalanine, the CDR3 has 17 residues. The retained sequence is limited to the CDR3, 51 bases, with the frame set at the first base.